One sample yielded the 13 T cell receptor beta chains listed below, sequenced in a study of blood T cell repertoires in COVID-19. Here immunoSEQ multiplex PCR was the method, and the copy in TCRdb shows in-frame clones only, minus some. Found here are about 120,000 clones, 85% of them singletons; the top ten hold about 11%. Sample: peripheral blood. These receptors came from an elderly man with acute or convalescent COVID-19.

The chain employs TRBV7-2 and TRBJ2-7, with 9 bases that match TRBD1. There are 14 residues in the CDR3. Germline loops: CDR1 SGHTA, CDR2 FQGNSA. V was clipped by 7 bases and J by 4 bases; unmatched bases: 8. CDR3 coding DNA: TGTGCCAGCAAACCGACAGGGGGAAAGTACGAGCAGTACTTC. As protein: CASKPTGGKYEQYF.

This clone came up a few times. The chain carries TRBV3-1 (or the pseudogene TRBV3-2) and TRBJ2-3, with no clear D. Germline CDR1 reads LGHDT; CDR2 reads YNNKEL (reference sequence). V dropped 6 bases and J dropped 2 bases, with 9 bases sitting between them. The CDR3 sequence is 13 residues long. CDR3 DNA sequence: TGTGCCAGCAGGCGCACCATCACAGATACGCAGTATTTT. Its protein is CASRRTITDTQYF.

The chain is built from TRBV10-1 and TRBJ2-5, with 11 bases matching TRBD2. The CDR3 consists of 16 residues. Germline V gives CDR1 WNHNN, CDR2 SYGVQD (reference sequence). The V gene end was trimmed by 5 bases and the J gene end by 1 base; junction bases not matched to a gene: 6. CDR3 in amino acids: CASSTGGLAAQETQYF. The CDR3 DNA follows: TGCGCCAGCAGTACGGGGGGACTAGCGGCCCAAGAGACCCAGTACTTC.

This clone is classed as medium-sized (0.01 to 0.1%). The chain combines TRBV10-3 with TRBJ2-2; D is unresolved. The CDR3 is 16 residues long. V lost 0 bases, J lost 4 bases, and 12 bases lay in between. Germline V gene sequence: CDR1 ENHRY, CDR2 SYGVKD. The CDR3 DNA is TGTGCCATCAGTGAGTCTGTCTACGAAAGCACCGGGGAGCTGTTTTTT. Its protein is CAISESVYESTGELFF.

This sequence joins TRBV28 and TRBJ1-3; weak D call: TRBD1 (5 bases). V lost 6 bases, J lost 1 base, and 13 bases lay in between. This CDR3 has 15 residues. From germline, CDR1 is MDHEN and CDR2 SYDVKM. The CDR3 nucleotides are TGTGCCAGCAGGGCCCTAGGGGCATCTGGAAACACCATATATTTT. Translation: CASRALGASGNTIYF.

The rearrangement uses TRBV28 and TRBJ2-7; tentative D call: TRBD2 (7 bases). The CDR3 runs 15 residues. Trimming took 5 bases from V and 7 from J, leaving 21 bases between them. From germline, CDR1 is MDHEN and CDR2 SYDVKM. DNA for the CDR3: TGTGCCAGCAGTGAACCGGGACAAGGGGGAGGGGAGCAGTACTTC. It codes for CASSEPGQGGGEQYF.

This chain links TRBV3-1 (or the pseudogene TRBV3-2) with TRBJ2-2; D unresolved. Germline CDR1 reads LGHDT; CDR2 reads YNNKEL (reference sequence). This CDR3 region has 14 residues. V dropped 0 bases and J dropped 1 base, with 3 bases sitting between them. CDR3 sequence (DNA): TGTGCCAGCAGCCAAGATAGGAACACCGGGGAGCTGTTTTTT. Translating gives CASSQDRNTGELFF.

The chain uses TRBV29-1 and TRBJ2-3, with 7 positions matching TRBD2. Germline V gene data show CDR1 as SQVTM and CDR2 as ANQGSEA. V shed 4 bases and J 4 bases; nucleotides not matched to a gene: 14. CDR3 length: 16 residues. In DNA, the CDR3 is TGCAGCGTTGTTATGCCGGGGAGGGCATCCCCAGATACGCAGTATTTT. It specifies CSVVMPGRASPDTQYF.

The chain recombines TRBV24-1 with TRBJ2-1; perhaps TRBD1 as D (5 bases). The CDR3 loop spans 15 amino acids. CDR1 is KGHDR, CDR2 SFDVKD, per germline. With 3 bases removed from V and 4 bases from J, the gap between germline ends came to 12 bases. CDR3 sequence reads: CATSDPREPYNEQFF. In nucleotides, the CDR3 is TGTGCCACCAGTGATCCCAGGGAACCTTACAATGAGCAGTTCTTC.

V is TRBV6-5 and J is TRBJ1-4; D gene ambiguous. With 6 bases removed from V and 6 bases from J, the gap between germline ends came to 14 bases. Germline loops: CDR1 MNHEY, CDR2 SVGAGI. This CDR3 spans 14 amino acids. CDR3 nucleotides: TGTGCCAGCAGCCCGGAGGGTCAATATGAAAAACTGTTTTTT. Protein sequence: CASSPEGQYEKLFF.

As concerns this clone: In the same sample, other DNA sequences code for this CDR3. J is TRBJ1-1 and V is TRBV18, with D uncertain. The V end was cut by 3 bases, the J end by 5 bases, with 10 bases between. The CDR3 sequence is 13 residues long. Germline V lookup: CDR1 KGHSH, CDR2 LQKENI. CDR3 coding DNA: TGTGCCAGCTCACCTAAGGAGGGTACTGAAGCTTTCTTT. Protein product: CASSPKEGTEAFF.

The chain links TRBV19 to TRBJ2-5; a weak D match, TRBD2 (5 bases). Trimming removed 7 bases at V and 5 bases at J, with 23 bases between. Germline CDR1 is LNHDA and CDR2 is SQIVND (reference sequence). This CDR3 region has 16 residues. This CDR3 is CASTPKRAASGETQYF. In DNA form, the CDR3 reads TGTGCCAGTACCCCTAAAAGGGCGGCCTCGGGGGAGACCCAGTACTTC.

The chain recombines TRBV5-1 with TRBJ1-3, with D possibly matching TRBD1 (5 bases). From germline, CDR1 is SGHRS and CDR2 YFSETQ. The CDR3 contains 17 residues. V was cut by 6 bases and J by 4 bases, with 23 bases left in between. DNA of the CDR3: TGCGCCAGCACCACGAACGGGGGGGAGTCTCTGGGAAACACCATATATTTT. Translated: CASTTNGGESLGNTIYF.